A selection of T cell receptor beta chains follows, all from one sample in a study of blood T cells in healthy people across ages. From the 5' RACE reads, TCRdb called clonotypes with MiXCR, one entry per CDR3 protein. The sample lists about 1.4 million distinct CDR3 sequences; roughly 59% were seen once. The specimen sequenced was blood. The receptors were sampled from a man aged 18 to 30 in good health. Each CDR3 is given with its conserved first and last residue. The D gene is left open where the match is weak. Some rows mark clone size as missing; the rest say once, few, many or name a class of expanded clone.

d_call clone_size j_call v_call cdr3_nt cdr3_aa
- - TRBJ2-1 TRBV7-6 TGTGCCAGCAAACCTAGGCAGTTCTTC CASKPRQFF
- - TRBJ1-6 TRBV28 TGTGCCAGCAGTTCCGGCAGATCCTATAATTCACCCCTCCACTTT CASSSGRSYNSPLHF
- - TRBJ2-7 TRBV11-2 TGTGCCAGCAGCCCCCAGGGGCTAGGACGCGAGCAGTACTTC CASSPQGLGREQYF
- - TRBJ2-7 TRBV27 TGTGCCAGCAGTTTATCGATAGGGCACCTTCCCTACGAGCAGTACTTC CASSLSIGHLPYEQYF
- few TRBJ1-4 TRBV4-3 TGCGCCAGCAGCACCCAACAGGGTTGGGCTGAAAAACTGTTTTTT CASSTQQGWAEKLFF
- - TRBJ1-1 TRBV4-1 TGCGCCAGCAGCCCGGGAGGGACCTGGAACACTGAAGCTTTCTTT CASSPGGTWNTEAFF
TRBD1 - TRBJ2-7 TRBV20-1 TGCAGTGCTAGAGATATACAGGGGGCCTACGAGCAGTACTTC CSARDIQGAYEQYF
- few TRBJ2-5 TRBV24-1 TGTGCCACCAGTGATCCCGGGCTAGAGGAGACCCAGTACTTC CATSDPGLEETQYF
TRBD2 - TRBJ2-3 TRBV7-8 TGTGCCAGCAGCTCCCCAGCGGGAAAGGAGGCAGATACGCAGTATTTT CASSSPAGKEADTQYF
- few TRBJ2-3 TRBV20-1 TGCAGTGTTTACGGGACGTTTAGCACAGATACGCAGTATTTT CSVYGTFSTDTQYF
- - TRBJ1-2 TRBV20-1 TGCAGTGCTAGACTAACCCCGGGATCACACTTC CSARLTPGSHF